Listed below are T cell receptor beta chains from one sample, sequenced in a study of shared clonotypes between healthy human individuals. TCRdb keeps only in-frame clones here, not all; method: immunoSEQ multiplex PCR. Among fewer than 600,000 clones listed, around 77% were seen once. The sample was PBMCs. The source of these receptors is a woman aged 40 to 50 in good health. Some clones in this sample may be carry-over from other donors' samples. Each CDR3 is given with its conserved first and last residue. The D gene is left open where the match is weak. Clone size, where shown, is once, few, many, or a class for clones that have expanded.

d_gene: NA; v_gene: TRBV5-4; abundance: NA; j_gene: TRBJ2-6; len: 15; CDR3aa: CASSSAGTGANVLTF; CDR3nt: TGTGCCAGCAGCTCCGCGGGAACTGGGGCCAACGTCCTGACTTTC
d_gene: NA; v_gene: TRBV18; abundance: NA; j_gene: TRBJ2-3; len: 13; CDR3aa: CASSPLEADTQYF; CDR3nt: TGTGCCAGCTCACCCTTAGAGGCAGATACGCAGTATTTT
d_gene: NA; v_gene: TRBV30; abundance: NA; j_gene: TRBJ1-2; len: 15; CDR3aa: CAWAGTDTSGYGYTF; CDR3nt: TGTGCCTGGGCCGGGACCGATACTTCGGGGTATGGCTACACCTTC
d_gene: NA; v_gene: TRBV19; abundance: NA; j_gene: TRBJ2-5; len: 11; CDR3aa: CASTFGETQYF; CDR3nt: TGTGCCAGTACCTTTGGGGAGACCCAGTACTTC
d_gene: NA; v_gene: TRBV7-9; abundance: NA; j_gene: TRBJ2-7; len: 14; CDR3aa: CASSERPTTYEQYF; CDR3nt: TGTGCCAGCAGTGAACGGCCGACAACCTACGAGCAGTACTTC
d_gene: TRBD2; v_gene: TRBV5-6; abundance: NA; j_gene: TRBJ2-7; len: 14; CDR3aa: CASSLTSAPYEQYF; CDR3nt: TGTGCCAGCAGCTTGACTAGCGCACCCTACGAGCAGTACTTC
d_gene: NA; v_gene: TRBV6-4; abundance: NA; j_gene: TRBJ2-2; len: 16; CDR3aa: CASSPRWTANTGELFF; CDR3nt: TGTGCCAGCAGTCCCCGGTGGACAGCGAACACCGGGGAGCTGTTTTTT
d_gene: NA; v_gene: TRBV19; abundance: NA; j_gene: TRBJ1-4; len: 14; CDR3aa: CASSISATNEKLFF; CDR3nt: TGTGCCAGTAGTATCTCCGCAACTAATGAAAAACTGTTTTTT
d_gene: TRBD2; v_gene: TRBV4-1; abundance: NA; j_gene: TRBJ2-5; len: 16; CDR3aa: CASSQLGLAGDETQYF; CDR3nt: TGCGCCAGCAGCCAACTGGGACTAGCGGGAGATGAGACCCAGTACTTC
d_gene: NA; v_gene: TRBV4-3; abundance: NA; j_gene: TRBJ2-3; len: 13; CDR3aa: CASSQGNLGTQYF; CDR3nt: TGCGCCAGCAGCCAAGGGAATCTTGGTACGCAGTATTTT
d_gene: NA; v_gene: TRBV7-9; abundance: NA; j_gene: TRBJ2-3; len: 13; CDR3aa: CASSGSGPDTQYF; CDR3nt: TGTGCCAGCAGCGGGAGTGGTCCAGATACGCAGTATTTT
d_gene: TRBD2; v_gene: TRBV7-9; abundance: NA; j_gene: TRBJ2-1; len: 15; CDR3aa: CASSLLAGVKGEQFF; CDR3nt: TGTGCCAGCAGCTTACTAGCGGGAGTTAAGGGTGAGCAGTTCTTC
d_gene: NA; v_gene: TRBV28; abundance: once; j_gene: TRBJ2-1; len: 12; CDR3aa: CASSGRLNEQFF; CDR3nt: TGTGCCAGCAGTGGTCGGCTCAATGAGCAGTTCTTC
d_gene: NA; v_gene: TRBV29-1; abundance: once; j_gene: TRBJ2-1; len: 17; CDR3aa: CSVEAWGYRGSYNEQFF; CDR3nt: TGCAGCGTTGAAGCGTGGGGTTATCGGGGCTCCTACAATGAGCAGTTCTTC
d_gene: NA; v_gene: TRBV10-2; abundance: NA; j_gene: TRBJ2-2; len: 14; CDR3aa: CASKLDVNTGELFF; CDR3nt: TGCGCCAGCAAGCTAGACGTGAACACCGGGGAGCTGTTTTTT
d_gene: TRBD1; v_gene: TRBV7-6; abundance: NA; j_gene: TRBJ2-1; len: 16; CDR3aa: CASSRNRDRAYNEQFF; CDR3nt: TGTGCCAGCAGTCGAAACCGGGACAGGGCCTACAATGAGCAGTTCTTC
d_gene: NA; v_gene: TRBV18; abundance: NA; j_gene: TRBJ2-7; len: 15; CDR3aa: CASSPPGRALYEQYF; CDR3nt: TGTGCCAGCTCACCTCCCGGCAGGGCCCTCTACGAGCAGTACTTC
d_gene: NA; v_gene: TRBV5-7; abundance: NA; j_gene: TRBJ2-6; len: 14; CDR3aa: CASHVQSRANVLTF; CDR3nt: TGTGCCAGCCACGTACAAAGTCGGGCCAACGTCCTGACTTTC
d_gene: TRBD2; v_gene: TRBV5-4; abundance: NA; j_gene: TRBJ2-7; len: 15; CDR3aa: CASSLRKRGGSEQYF; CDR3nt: TGTGCCAGCAGCTTACGCAAGCGGGGGGGTTCGGAGCAGTACTTC
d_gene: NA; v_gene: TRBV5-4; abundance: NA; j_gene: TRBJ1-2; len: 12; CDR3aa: CASSRDKAGYTF; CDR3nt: TGTGCCAGCAGCCGCGACAAGGCTGGCTACACCTTC
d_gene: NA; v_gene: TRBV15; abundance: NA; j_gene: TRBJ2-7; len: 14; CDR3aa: CATSRVGSSYEQYF; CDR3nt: TGTGCCACCAGCAGAGTAGGGAGCTCCTACGAGCAGTACTTC
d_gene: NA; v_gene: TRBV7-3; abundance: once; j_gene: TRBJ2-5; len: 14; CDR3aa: CASSPGPYQETQYF; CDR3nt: TGTGCCAGCAGCCCTGGGCCGTACCAAGAGACCCAGTACTTC
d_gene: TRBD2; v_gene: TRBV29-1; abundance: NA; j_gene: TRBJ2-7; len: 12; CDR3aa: CSVEDGGDEQYF; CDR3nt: TGCAGCGTTGAGGACGGGGGGGACGAGCAGTACTTC
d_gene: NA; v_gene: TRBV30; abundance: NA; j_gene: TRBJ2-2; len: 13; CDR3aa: CAWGLRPTGELFF; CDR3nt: TGTGCCTGGGGACTTCGGCCCACCGGGGAGCTGTTTTTT
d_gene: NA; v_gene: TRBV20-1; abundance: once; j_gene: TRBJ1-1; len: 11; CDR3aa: CSAPVYTEAFF; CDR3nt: TGCAGTGCTCCAGTGTACACTGAAGCTTTCTTT
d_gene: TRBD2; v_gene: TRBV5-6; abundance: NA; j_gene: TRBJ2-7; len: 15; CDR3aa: CASSYGLAGGYEQYF; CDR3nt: TGTGCCAGCAGTTATGGACTAGCGGGAGGATACGAGCAGTACTTC
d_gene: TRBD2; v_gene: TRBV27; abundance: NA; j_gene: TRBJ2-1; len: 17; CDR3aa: CASSPRTSGRALDEQFF; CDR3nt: TGTGCCAGCAGTCCCCGGACTAGCGGGAGAGCCTTGGATGAGCAGTTCTTC
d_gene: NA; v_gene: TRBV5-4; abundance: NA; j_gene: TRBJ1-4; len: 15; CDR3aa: CASSYGGSREEKLFF; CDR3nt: TGTGCCAGCAGCTACGGAGGGAGCAGGGAGGAAAAACTGTTTTTT
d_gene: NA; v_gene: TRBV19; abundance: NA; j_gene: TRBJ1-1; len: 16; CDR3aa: CASSIGQTTMNTEAFF; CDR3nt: TGTGCCAGTAGTATAGGACAGACGACTATGAACACTGAAGCTTTCTTT
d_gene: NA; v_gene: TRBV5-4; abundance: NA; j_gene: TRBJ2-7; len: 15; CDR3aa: CASSLWAQGSYEQYF; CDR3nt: TGTGCCAGCAGCTTGTGGGCACAGGGCTCCTACGAGCAGTACTTC
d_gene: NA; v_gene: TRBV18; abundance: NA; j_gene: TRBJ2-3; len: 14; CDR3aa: CASSLIAGTDTQYF; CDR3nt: TGTGCCAGCTCATTGATAGCGGGCACAGATACGCAGTATTTT
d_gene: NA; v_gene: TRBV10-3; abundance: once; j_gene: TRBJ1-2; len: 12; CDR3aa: CASSYGTPGYTF; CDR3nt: TGTGCCAGCAGTTACGGGACACCTGGCTACACCTTC
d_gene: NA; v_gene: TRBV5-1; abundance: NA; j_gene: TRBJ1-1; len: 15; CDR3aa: CASSLMQGAETEAFF; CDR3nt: TGCGCCAGCAGCTTGATGCAGGGCGCGGAGACTGAAGCTTTCTTT
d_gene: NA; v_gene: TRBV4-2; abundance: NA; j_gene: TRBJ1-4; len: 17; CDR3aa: CASSQESSATTNEKLFF; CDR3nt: TGTGCCAGCAGCCAAGAATCGTCGGCCACAACTAATGAAAAACTGTTTTTT
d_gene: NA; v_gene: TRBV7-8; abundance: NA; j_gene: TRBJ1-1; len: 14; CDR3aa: CASSLGTGPSGAFF; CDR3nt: TGTGCCAGCAGCTTAGGCACCGGGCCTAGCGGGGCTTTCTTT